The clone carrying this TCR beta chain was seen ten or more times. Its matching antigen is unknown. The ends were cut back, 7 bases at V and 5 bases at J, with 15 bases in the middle. Germline CDR1 is SEHNR and CDR2 is FQNEAQ (reference sequence). The CDR3 totals 14 residues. For the diagnoses, clinical symptoms, serum thyroxine and TRAb, thyroid ultrasound and orbital computed tomography were used. From approximately 9.3 ml of fresh peripheral blood, PBMCs were isolated. The record originates from a study of T cells in Graves' hyperthyroidism and ophthalmopathy. Study findings and constraints: Among thyroid clonotypes expanded above 0.001, most also appeared in blood.

The source material, RNA transcripts, was used to amplify TCR beta CDR3 regions. HTBI primers were used for first-round RT-PCR of the TCR CDR3. TCRdb itself ran the multiplex PCR reads through MiXCR, one entry per CDR3 protein. The sample has more than 300,000 distinct CDR3 sequences, roughly 18% seen once. This TCR was recovered from a man aged 18 to 30 with Graves' ophthalmopathy. This chain links TRBV7-9 with TRBJ2-4; D perhaps matches TRBD2 (7 bases). The sequenced sample consisted of blood. CDR3 DNA: TGTGCCAGCACCAAGTCGGGGGGCGAAAACATTCAGTACTTC. Translating it yields CASTKSGGENIQYF.